This passage covers 29 T cell receptor beta chains from one sample sequenced in a study of cytomegalovirus exposure and HLA in healthy donors. With 60 Vbeta and 13 Jbeta primers, the PCR was carried out. The table came from immunoSEQ multiplex PCR; TCRdb's copy has only in-frame clones and leaves some out. In the table there are some 180,000 clones, over 70% of which are singletons. The sample taken for sequencing was PBMCs. These receptors were taken from a man in his forties or fifties in good health and CMV-seropositive.

This chain joins TRBV28 and TRBJ1-1; possible D gene TRBD1, 5 bases. V shed 8 bases and J shed 0 bases, with 10 bases lying between them. The germline V gene encodes CDR1 MDHEN and CDR2 SYDVKM. The CDR3 extends over 13 amino acids. The CDR3 nucleotides are TGTGCCAGCTCAGGGACTATGAACACTGAAGCTTTCTTT. Amino acid sequence: CASSGTMNTEAFF.

The chain's CDR3 is CASSINRERSYEQYF. Here the CDR3 DNA reads TGCGCCAGCAGTATTAACAGGGAAAGGTCCTACGAGCAGTACTTC. The gene calls are TRBV10-1 and TRBJ2-7; tentatively, D is TRBD1 (6 bases). CDR1 WNHNN and CDR2 SYGVQD come from the germline V gene (reference sequence). CDR3 size: 15 residues. Trimming shortened V by 5 bases and J by 1 base, and 15 bases separated the two germline ends.

The rearrangement links TRBV27 to TRBJ2-2; 11 bases agree with TRBD2. The germline gives CDR1 MNHEY, CDR2 SMNVEV (reference sequence). There are 15 residues in the CDR3. V shed 7 bases and J 5 bases; nucleotides not matched to a gene: 6. The CDR3 coding sequence is TGTGCCAGCACTACTAGCGGGAGAGGTACCGGGGAGCTGTTTTTT. This codes for CASTTSGRGTGELFF.

V gene TRBV2 combines with J gene TRBJ2-2, with TRBD1 matching over 9 bases. Germline V gene sequence: CDR1 SNHLY, CDR2 FYNNEI. The trim removed 5 bases at V and 0 bases at J, leaving 4 bases unmatched. This CDR3 is 16 amino acids long. CDR3 sequence: CASSSQGAPNTGELFF. DNA of the CDR3: TGTGCCAGCAGTTCACAGGGGGCCCCGAACACCGGGGAGCTGTTTTTT.

This clone was seen a single time. CDR3 nucleotides: TGTGCCAGCAGCTTGGGCACAGGCATTGTGGGCACTGAAGCTTTCTTT. Protein: CASSLGTGIVGTEAFF. The chain is built from TRBV5-4 and TRBJ1-1; a possible D gene is TRBD1 (5 bases). The V end lost 0 bases, the J end lost 4 bases, and 16 bases lay between the germline ends. The CDR3 totals 16 residues. Germline assignment: CDR1 SGHNT and CDR2 YYREEE (reference sequence).

This rearrangement joins TRBV7-9 to TRBJ2-1; weak D call: TRBD1 (5 bases). Germline CDR1 and CDR2: SEHNR and FQNEAQ (reference sequence). CDR3 size: 12 residues. V dropped 1 base and J dropped 7 bases, with 5 bases sitting between them. The CDR3 nucleotides are TGTGCCAGCAGCTTAGAGGGGAATGAGCAGTTCTTC. Amino acid sequence: CASSLEGNEQFF.

This clone was counted a few times. The chain carries TRBV5-4 and TRBJ1-4; 7 bases map to TRBD1. Germline CDR1 SGHNT, CDR2 YYREEE (reference sequence). V lost 5 bases, J lost 8 bases, and 6 bases stayed unmatched. CDR3 length equals 13 residues. The CDR3 region is CASSDRVEEKLFF. DNA for the CDR3: TGTGCCAGCAGTGACAGGGTTGAAGAAAAACTGTTTTTT.

The chain recombines TRBV5-4 with TRBJ1-1; TRBD1 agrees at 8 bases. V gave up 3 bases and J gave up 0 bases; unmatched junction bases: 4. The CDR3 has 15 amino acids. Germline V gene sequence: CDR1 SGHNT, CDR2 YYREEE (reference sequence). The CDR3 DNA is TGTGCCAGCAGCTCCGACAGGGGTTTGAACACTGAAGCTTTCTTT. Its protein is CASSSDRGLNTEAFF.

This sequence joins TRBV5-1 and TRBJ2-7; possibly TRBD2 for D (6 bases). Trimming shortened V by 4 bases and J by 7 bases, and 9 bases separated the two germline ends. CDR3 length: 11 amino acids. Per germline, CDR1 SGHRS and CDR2 YFSETQ. Here the CDR3 reads CASSKGLEQYF. CDR3 DNA: TGCGCCAGCAGCAAGGGACTGGAGCAGTACTTC.

The rearrangement links TRBV29-1 to TRBJ2-1; a weak D match, TRBD1 (5 bases). Germline CDR1 and CDR2: SQVTM and ANQGSEA. The ends were cut back, 6 bases at V and 7 bases at J, with 7 bases in the middle. CDR3 length: 10 residues. The CDR3 DNA sequence: TGCAGCGTCACAGGTAATGAGCAGTTCTTC. This gives the protein CSVTGNEQFF.

This clone was counted a single time. The chain couples TRBV10-3 to TRBJ2-5, with no clear D. Trimming removed 10 bases from V and 1 base from J, with 10 bases in between. Germline V CDR1 and CDR2: ENHRY, SYGVKD. The CDR3 covers 12 residues. The CDR3 nucleotides read TGTGCCACTCTCGGAGTCCAAGAGACCCAGTACTTC. Encoded protein: CATLGVQETQYF.

J is TRBJ2-5 and V is TRBV7-2; TRBD1 matches 7 bases. Germline CDR1 is SGHTA and CDR2 is FQGNSA. The CDR3 totals 13 residues. Losses at the gene ends were 5 bases for V and 4 bases for J; bases not matched to a gene: 4. The CDR3 DNA sequence: TGTGCCAGCAGCACCGGGACAGTAGAGACCCAGTACTTC. Amino acids: CASSTGTVETQYF.

This clone showed up just once. The chain is built from TRBV5-1 and TRBJ2-2, with D unclear. V was clipped by 4 bases and J by 5 bases, with 9 bases between them. Germline V lookup: CDR1 SGHRS, CDR2 YFSETQ. The CDR3 extends over 13 amino acids. In DNA form, the CDR3 reads TGCGCCAGCAGCCCCGAGCCTACCGGGGAGCTGTTTTTT. Its protein product is CASSPEPTGELFF.

The chain couples TRBV7-9 to TRBJ2-2, with TRBD2 matching 7 bases. Germline values: CDR1 SEHNR, CDR2 FQNEAQ (reference sequence). Trimming took 0 bases from V and 1 from J; bases not matched to a gene: 5. The CDR3 spans 17 residues. CDR3 sequence: CASSLAVASGNTGELFF. The CDR3, as DNA: TGTGCCAGCAGCTTAGCGGTGGCTAGCGGGAACACCGGGGAGCTGTTTTTT.

This chain joins TRBV7-9 and TRBJ2-7, with TRBD2 matching 8 bases. The CDR3 is made up of 15 amino acids. Germline values: CDR1 SEHNR, CDR2 FQNEAQ (reference sequence). The trim removed 1 base at V and 3 bases at J, leaving 5 bases unmatched. In DNA form, the CDR3 reads TGTGCCAGCAGCTTAGGGACGGGAGGGGACTACGAGCAGTACTTC. It is translated as CASSLGTGGDYEQYF.

The rearrangement links TRBV9 to TRBJ2-1; possibly TRBD1 for D (6 bases). The V end lost 0 bases, the J end lost 7 bases, and 20 bases lay between the germline ends. Per the germline V gene, CDR1 is SGDLS and CDR2 is YYNGEE. The CDR3 is 17 residues long. CDR3: CASSVGPGAPSWNEQFF. CDR3 coding DNA: TGTGCCAGCAGCGTAGGCCCAGGGGCCCCGTCGTGGAATGAGCAGTTCTTC.

The chain employs TRBV19 and TRBJ1-4; D is unclear. CDR1 is LNHDA and CDR2 is SQIVND in the germline V gene (reference sequence). V dropped 6 bases and J dropped 3 bases, with 8 bases sitting between them. The CDR3 contains 13 residues. The CDR3 bases are TGTGCCAGTAGAGGTACAGCTAATGAAAAACTGTTTTTT. Protein sequence: CASRGTANEKLFF.

This clone was seen once. The V gene is TRBV18, the J gene TRBJ1-1; 7 bases match TRBD1. The CDR3 extends over 16 amino acids. The V gene's germline CDR1 is KGHSH and CDR2 LQKENI. Germline trimming cut 1 base from V and 4 bases from J; bases unmatched to any gene: 9. The CDR3 region has the DNA TGTGCCAGCTCACCACATGGGACAGCCCTGGGCACTGAAGCTTTCTTT. Protein sequence: CASSPHGTALGTEAFF.

The genes are TRBV28 and TRBJ1-5, with D perhaps TRBD1 (5 bases). Between the trimmed V and J ends, which lost 4 bases and 6 bases, there was a span of 22 bases. The CDR3 has 17 residues. From germline, CDR1 is MDHEN and CDR2 SYDVKM. The CDR3 spells CASSWTLNRPKGQPQHF. The DNA for the CDR3 is TGTGCCAGCAGTTGGACGTTGAACAGGCCTAAAGGTCAGCCCCAGCATTTT.

This chain connects TRBV9 to TRBJ2-7; 7 positions agree with TRBD1. The CDR3 is 15 residues long. Germline V lookup: CDR1 SGDLS, CDR2 YYNGEE. After removal of 2 bases from V and 1 base from J, the junction contained 6 bases not matched to a gene. The CDR3 here is CASSVDGGQSYEQYF. The CDR3 DNA follows: TGTGCCAGCAGCGTCGATGGGGGACAGTCCTACGAGCAGTACTTC.

The chain has TRBV2 and TRBJ1-5; D remains ambiguous. CDR3 length: 15 amino acids. CDR1 and CDR2 from the germline V gene are SNHLY and FYNNEI. V was shortened by 7 bases and J by 0 bases, with 13 bases between the two germline ends. The CDR3 is CASKGESRSNQPQHF. The CDR3 DNA is TGTGCCAGCAAGGGAGAGAGTCGTAGCAATCAGCCCCAGCATTTT.

The chain links TRBV7-9 to TRBJ2-5, with D hard to call. With the DNA end fitting TRBJ2-7 better, the J assignment may be wrong. The CDR3 totals 16 residues. The germline V gene has CDR1 SEHNR and CDR2 FQNEAQ (reference sequence). For the CDR3, the DNA is TGTGCCAGCAGCTTAGCCGACGGGTATTCCTCCTACGAGCAGTACTTC. Protein: CASSLADGYSSYEQYF.

J is TRBJ2-1 and V is TRBV10-2; 7 bases are a match to TRBD2. The ends lost 6 bases at V and 6 bases at J; junction bases unmatched: 2. In germline, CDR1 is WSHSY, CDR2 SAAADI. This CDR3 comprises 12 residues. CDR3 loop: CASSREANEQFF. The CDR3 coding sequence is TGCGCCAGCAGCCGGGAGGCCAATGAGCAGTTCTTC.

The CDR3 DNA follows: TGCGCCAGCAGCTTCGCAGGGCGTGAATTCTCTGGAAACACCATATATTTT. Translating gives CASSFAGREFSGNTIYF. This chain connects TRBV5-1 to TRBJ1-3; D perhaps matches TRBD1 (5 bases). Trimming shortened V by 2 bases and J by 0 bases, and 15 bases separated the two germline ends. Germline V gene sequence: CDR1 SGHRS, CDR2 YFSETQ. This CDR3 contains 17 residues.

The chain links TRBV9 to TRBJ1-4; D perhaps matches TRBD1 (6 bases). CDR1 and CDR2 from the germline V gene are SGDLS and YYNGEE. Between the trimmed V and J ends, which lost 0 bases and 6 bases, there was a span of 18 bases. The CDR3 is 17 residues long. The CDR3 protein is CASSVDPLGGLDEKLFF. The CDR3 DNA reads as TGTGCCAGCAGCGTAGATCCCCTCGGGGGGCTTGATGAAAAACTGTTTTTT.

The sample holds one count of this clone. V usage is TRBV19 and J usage is TRBJ2-7; 7 nucleotides agree with TRBD2. Germline loops: CDR1 LNHDA, CDR2 SQIVND (reference sequence). Trimming cost V 4 bases and J 1 base; bases outside gene matches: 1. This CDR3 has 13 residues. The CDR3 DNA reads as TGTGCCAGTAGTAGCGGGAGATCCTACGAGCAGTACTTC. Translated: CASSSGRSYEQYF.

This clone has just one count. V usage is TRBV18 and J usage is TRBJ2-7; 8 bases match TRBD1. The germline CDR1 and CDR2 sequences are KGHSH and LQKENI. This CDR3 is 15 amino acids long. V dropped 2 bases and J dropped 1; count of bases not matched to a gene: 4. CDR3 region: CASSPGTGISYEQYF. As DNA, the CDR3 is TGTGCCAGCTCACCAGGGACAGGTATATCCTACGAGCAGTACTTC.

The chain links TRBV5-4 to TRBJ2-3, with 7 bases aligning to TRBD1. CDR1 is SGHNT and CDR2 is YYREEE in the germline V gene (reference sequence). The CDR3 covers 15 residues. Losses at the gene ends were 0 bases for V and 3 bases for J; bases not matched to a gene: 4. CDR3 protein: CASSLGGGGTDTQYF. In DNA, the CDR3 is TGTGCCAGCAGCTTGGGAGGGGGCGGTACAGATACGCAGTATTTT.

The chain links TRBV5-1 to TRBJ2-3; TRBD2 agrees at 8 bases. CDR1 is SGHRS, CDR2 YFSETQ, per germline. Trimming took 0 bases from V and 0 from J; bases not matched to a gene: 6. This CDR3 is 17 amino acids long. CDR3 coding DNA: TGCGCCAGCAGCTTGGCGAGGGCTAGCGGGAGCACAGATACGCAGTATTTT. Amino acid sequence: CASSLARASGSTDTQYF.